This T cell receptor beta chain was identified in a study of technical replicates of blood from a few donors. This table comes from immunoSEQ multiplex PCR, and its TCRdb copy is limited to in-frame clones, with some not included. The table includes about 90,000 clones, just under 95% detected once. V was clipped by 4 bases and J by 3 bases, with 13 bases between them. Germline V gene data show CDR1 as SGHRS and CDR2 as YFSETQ. The CDR3 has 14 residues. The material sequenced was T cells isolated from PBMCs. The chain uses TRBV5-1 and TRBJ1-2; D might be TRBD1 (6 bases). The sequence came from a human donor in good health. The CDR3 sequence: CASSRGGSDYGYTF. The CDR3 bases are TGCGCCAGCAGCCGAGGGGGAAGCGACTATGGCTACACCTTC.